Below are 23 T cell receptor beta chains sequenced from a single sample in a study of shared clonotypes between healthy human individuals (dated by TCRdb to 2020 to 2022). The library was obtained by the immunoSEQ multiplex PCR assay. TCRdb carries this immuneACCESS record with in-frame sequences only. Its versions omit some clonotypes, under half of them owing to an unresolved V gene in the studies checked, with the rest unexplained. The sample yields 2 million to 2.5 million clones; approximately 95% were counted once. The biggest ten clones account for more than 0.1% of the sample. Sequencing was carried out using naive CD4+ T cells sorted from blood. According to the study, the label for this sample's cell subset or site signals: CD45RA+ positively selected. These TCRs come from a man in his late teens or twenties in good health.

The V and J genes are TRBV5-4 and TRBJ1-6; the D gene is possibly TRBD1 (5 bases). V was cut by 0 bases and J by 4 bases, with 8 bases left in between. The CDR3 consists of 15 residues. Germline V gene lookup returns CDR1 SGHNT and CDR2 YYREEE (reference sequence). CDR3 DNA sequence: TGTGCCAGCAGCTTGGTGGGGGATTATAATTCACCCCTCCACTTT. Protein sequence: CASSLVGDYNSPLHF.

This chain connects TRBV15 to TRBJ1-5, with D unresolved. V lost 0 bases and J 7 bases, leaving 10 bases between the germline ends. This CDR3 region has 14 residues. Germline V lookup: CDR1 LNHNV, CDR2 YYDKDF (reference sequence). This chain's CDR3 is CATSRDGSRQPQHF. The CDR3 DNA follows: TGTGCCACCAGCAGAGATGGTAGTCGACAGCCCCAGCATTTT.

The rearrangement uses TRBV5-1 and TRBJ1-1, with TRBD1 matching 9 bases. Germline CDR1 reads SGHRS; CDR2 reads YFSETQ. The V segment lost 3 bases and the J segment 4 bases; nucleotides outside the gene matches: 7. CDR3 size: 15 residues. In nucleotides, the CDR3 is TGCGCCAGCAGCTCCGGACAGGGGAGAGTCACTGAAGCTTTCTTT. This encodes CASSSGQGRVTEAFF.

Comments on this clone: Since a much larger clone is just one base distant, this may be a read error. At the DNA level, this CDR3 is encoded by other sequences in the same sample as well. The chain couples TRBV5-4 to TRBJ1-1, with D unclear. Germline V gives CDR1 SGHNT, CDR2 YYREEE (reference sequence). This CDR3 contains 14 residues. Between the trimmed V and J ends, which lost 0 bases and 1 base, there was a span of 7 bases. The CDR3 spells CASSLGQTNTEAFF. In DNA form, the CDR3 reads TGTGCCAGCAGCTTGGGACAAACGAACACTGAAGCTTTCTTT.

The CDR3 spells CASSYGTVYNSPLHF. In DNA form, the CDR3 reads TGTGCCAGCAGTTACGGGACAGTCTATAATTCACCCCTCCACTTT. The chain links TRBV6-5 to TRBJ1-6; 7 bases align to TRBD1. V trimming: 2 bases; J trimming: 3 bases; junction bases outside the gene matches: 1. Germline assignment: CDR1 MNHEY and CDR2 SVGAGI. The CDR3 is 15 residues long.

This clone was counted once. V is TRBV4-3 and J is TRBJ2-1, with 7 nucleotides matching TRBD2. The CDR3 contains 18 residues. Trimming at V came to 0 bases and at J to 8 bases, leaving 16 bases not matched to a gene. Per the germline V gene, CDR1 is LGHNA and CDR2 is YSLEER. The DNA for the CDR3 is TGCGCCAGCAGCCAAGATGACACTAGCCACCGGGGGAGGGATGAGCAGTTCTTC. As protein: CASSQDDTSHRGRDEQFF.

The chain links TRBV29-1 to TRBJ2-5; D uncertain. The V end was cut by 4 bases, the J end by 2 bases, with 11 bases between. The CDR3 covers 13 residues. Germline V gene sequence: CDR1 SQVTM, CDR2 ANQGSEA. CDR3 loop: CSVGGWGQETQYF. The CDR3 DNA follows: TGCAGCGTTGGAGGTTGGGGACAAGAGACCCAGTACTTC.

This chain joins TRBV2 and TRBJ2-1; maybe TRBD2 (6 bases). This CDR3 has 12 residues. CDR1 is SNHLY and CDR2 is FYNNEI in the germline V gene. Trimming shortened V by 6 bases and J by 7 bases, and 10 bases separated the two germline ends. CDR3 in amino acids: CASRRDRNEQFF. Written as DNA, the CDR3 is TGTGCCAGCAGGCGGGATAGGAATGAGCAGTTCTTC.

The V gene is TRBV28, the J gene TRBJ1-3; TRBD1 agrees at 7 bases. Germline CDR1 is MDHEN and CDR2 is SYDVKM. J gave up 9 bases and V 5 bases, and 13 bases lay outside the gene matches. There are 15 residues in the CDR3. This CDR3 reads CASSPMDRSGGTIYF. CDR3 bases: TGTGCCAGCAGTCCTATGGACAGGTCAGGAGGCACCATATATTTT.

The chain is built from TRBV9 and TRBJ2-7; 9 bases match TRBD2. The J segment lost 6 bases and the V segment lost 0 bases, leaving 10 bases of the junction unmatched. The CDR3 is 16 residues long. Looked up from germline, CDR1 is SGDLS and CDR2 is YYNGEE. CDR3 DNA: TGTGCCAGCAGCGTAGATGCTAGCGGGACCAAATTCGAGCAGTACTTC. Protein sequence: CASSVDASGTKFEQYF. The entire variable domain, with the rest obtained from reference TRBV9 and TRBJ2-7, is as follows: DSGVTQTPKHLITATGQRVTLRCSPRSGDLSVYWYQQSLDQGLQFLIQYYNGEERAKGNILERFSAQQFPDLHSELNLSSLELGDSALYFCASSVDASGTKFEQYFGPGTRLTVT.

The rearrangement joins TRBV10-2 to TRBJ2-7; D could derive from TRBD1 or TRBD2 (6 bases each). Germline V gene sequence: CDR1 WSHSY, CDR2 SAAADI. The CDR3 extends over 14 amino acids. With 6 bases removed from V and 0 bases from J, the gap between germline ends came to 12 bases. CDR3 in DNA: TGCGCCAGCAGAGAGGGGGGAAGCTCCTACGAGCAGTACTTC. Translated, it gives CASREGGSSYEQYF.

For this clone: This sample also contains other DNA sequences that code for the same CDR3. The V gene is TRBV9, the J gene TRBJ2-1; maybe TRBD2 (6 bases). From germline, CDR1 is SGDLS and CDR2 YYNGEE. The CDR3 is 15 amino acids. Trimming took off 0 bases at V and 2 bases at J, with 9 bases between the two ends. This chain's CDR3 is CASSVAGDPYNEQFF. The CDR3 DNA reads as TGTGCCAGCAGCGTAGCGGGAGACCCCTACAATGAGCAGTTCTTC.

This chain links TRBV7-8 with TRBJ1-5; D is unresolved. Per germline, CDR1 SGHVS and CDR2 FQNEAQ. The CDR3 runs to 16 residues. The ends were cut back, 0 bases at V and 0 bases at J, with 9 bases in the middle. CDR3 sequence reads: CASSLALGDSNQPQHF. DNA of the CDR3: TGTGCCAGCAGCTTAGCTTTGGGTGATAGCAATCAGCCCCAGCATTTT.

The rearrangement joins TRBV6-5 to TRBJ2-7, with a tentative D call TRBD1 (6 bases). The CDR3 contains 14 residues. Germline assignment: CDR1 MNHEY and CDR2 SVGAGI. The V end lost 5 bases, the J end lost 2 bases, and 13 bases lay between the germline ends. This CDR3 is CASSKVDRPYEQYF. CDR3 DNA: TGTGCCAGCAGTAAAGTGGACAGACCCTACGAGCAGTACTTC.

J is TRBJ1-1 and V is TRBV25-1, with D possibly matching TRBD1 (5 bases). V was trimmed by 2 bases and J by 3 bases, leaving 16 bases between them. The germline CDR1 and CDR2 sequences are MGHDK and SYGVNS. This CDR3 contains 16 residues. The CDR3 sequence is CASSEGGAGRDTEAFF. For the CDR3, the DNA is TGTGCCAGCAGTGAAGGTGGGGCCGGTCGGGACACTGAAGCTTTCTTT.

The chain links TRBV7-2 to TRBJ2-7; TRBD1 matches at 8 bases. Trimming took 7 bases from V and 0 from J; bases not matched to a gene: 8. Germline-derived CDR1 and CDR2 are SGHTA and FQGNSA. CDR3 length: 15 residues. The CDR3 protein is CASTPDRAISYEQYF. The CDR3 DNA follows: TGTGCCAGCACCCCGGACAGGGCTATCTCCTACGAGCAGTACTTC.

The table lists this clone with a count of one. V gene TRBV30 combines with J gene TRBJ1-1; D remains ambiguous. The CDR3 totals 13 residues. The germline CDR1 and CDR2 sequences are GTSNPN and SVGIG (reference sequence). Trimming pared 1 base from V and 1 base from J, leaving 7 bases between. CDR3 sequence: CAWSGGRNTEAFF. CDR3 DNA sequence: TGTGCCTGGAGTGGTGGCAGGAACACTGAAGCTTTCTTT. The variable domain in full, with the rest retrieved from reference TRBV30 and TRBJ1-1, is SQTIHQWPATLVQPVGSPLSLECTVEGTSNPNLYWYRQAAGRGLQLLFYSVGIGQISSEVPQNLSASRPQDRQFILSSKKLLLSDSGFYLCAWSGGRNTEAFFGQGTRLTVV.

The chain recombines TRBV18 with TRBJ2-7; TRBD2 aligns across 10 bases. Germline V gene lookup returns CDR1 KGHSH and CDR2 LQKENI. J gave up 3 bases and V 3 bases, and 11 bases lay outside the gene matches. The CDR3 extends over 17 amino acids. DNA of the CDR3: TGTGCCAGCTCACCCGGGTCTAGCGGGAGCGGTGGCTACGAGCAGTACTTC. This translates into CASSPGSSGSGGYEQYF.

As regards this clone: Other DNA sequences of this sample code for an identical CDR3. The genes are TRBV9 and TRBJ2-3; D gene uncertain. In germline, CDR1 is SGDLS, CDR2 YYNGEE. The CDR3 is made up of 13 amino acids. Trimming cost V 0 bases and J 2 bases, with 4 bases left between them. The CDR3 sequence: CASSVAPTDTQYF. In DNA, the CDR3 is TGTGCCAGCAGCGTAGCCCCCACAGATACGCAGTATTTT.

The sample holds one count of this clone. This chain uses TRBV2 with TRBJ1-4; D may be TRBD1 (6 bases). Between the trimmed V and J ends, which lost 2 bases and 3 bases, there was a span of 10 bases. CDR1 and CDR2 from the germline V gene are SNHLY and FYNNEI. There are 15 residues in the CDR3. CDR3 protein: CASSESGAPNEKLFF. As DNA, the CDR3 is TGTGCCAGCAGTGAATCGGGGGCGCCTAATGAAAAACTGTTTTTT. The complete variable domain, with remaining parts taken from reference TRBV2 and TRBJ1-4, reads EPEVTQTPSHQVTQMGQEVILRCVPISNHLYFYWYRQILGQKVEFLVSFYNNEISEKSEIFDDQFSVERPDGSNFTLKIRSTKLEDSAMYFCASSESGAPNEKLFFGSGTQLSVL.

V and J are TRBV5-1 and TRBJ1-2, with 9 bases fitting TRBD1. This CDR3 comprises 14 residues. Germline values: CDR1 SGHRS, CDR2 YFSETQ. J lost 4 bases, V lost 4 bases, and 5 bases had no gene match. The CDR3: CASSGGQGGYGYTF. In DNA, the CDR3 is TGCGCCAGCAGCGGGGGACAGGGCGGCTATGGCTACACCTTC.

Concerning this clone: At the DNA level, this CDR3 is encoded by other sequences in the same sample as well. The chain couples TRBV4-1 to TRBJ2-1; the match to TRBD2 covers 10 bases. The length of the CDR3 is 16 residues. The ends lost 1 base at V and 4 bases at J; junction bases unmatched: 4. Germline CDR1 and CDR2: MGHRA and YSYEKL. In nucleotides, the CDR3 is TGCGCCAGCAGCCAAGGGACTAGCGGAGGGTACAATGAGCAGTTCTTC. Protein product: CASSQGTSGGYNEQFF.

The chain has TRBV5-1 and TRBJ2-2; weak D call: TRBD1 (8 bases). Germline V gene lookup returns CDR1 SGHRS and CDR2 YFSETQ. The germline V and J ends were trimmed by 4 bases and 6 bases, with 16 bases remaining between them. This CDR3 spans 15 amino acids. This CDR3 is CASSPRTGRAGELFF. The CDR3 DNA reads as TGCGCCAGCAGCCCCCGGACAGGGAGGGCCGGGGAGCTGTTTTTT.